This is a list of T cell receptor beta chains from one sample in a study of cytomegalovirus exposure and HLA in healthy donors. Assay: immunoSEQ multiplex PCR; the TCRdb copy retains only in-frame clones and omits some. Among a few hundred thousand clones listed, approximately 80% were seen once. The sample taken for sequencing was PBMCs. The source of these receptors is a woman in her twenties or thirties in good health and CMV-seropositive. Each CDR3 is given with its conserved first and last residue. D genes are given only for firm matches. Clone size is shown for a subset of rows, as once, few, many or a class of expanded clone.

d_call: -
v_call: TRBV27
clone_size: -
j_call: TRBJ2-7
cdr3_aa: CASSSGGYLGEQYF
cdr3_nt: TGTGCCAGCAGTTCCGGCGGGTATTTAGGCGAGCAGTACTTC

d_call: -
v_call: TRBV27
clone_size: -
j_call: TRBJ2-2
cdr3_aa: CASSLTWGYRNTGELFF
cdr3_nt: TGTGCCAGCAGTTTAACCTGGGGGTATCGGAACACCGGGGAGCTGTTTTTT

d_call: TRBD1
v_call: TRBV5-1
clone_size: -
j_call: TRBJ2-5
cdr3_aa: CASSSGQGQETQYF
cdr3_nt: TGCGCCAGCAGCTCGGGACAGGGGCAAGAGACCCAGTACTTC

d_call: TRBD1
v_call: TRBV29-1
clone_size: -
j_call: TRBJ2-1
cdr3_aa: CSVTPGQVFNEQFF
cdr3_nt: TGCAGCGTGACCCCGGGACAGGTTTTCAATGAGCAGTTCTTC

d_call: TRBD1
v_call: TRBV6-1
clone_size: -
j_call: TRBJ1-5
cdr3_aa: CASVGQGGSQPQHF
cdr3_nt: TGTGCCAGCGTCGGACAGGGCGGGAGTCAGCCCCAGCATTTT

d_call: -
v_call: TRBV5-1
clone_size: many
j_call: TRBJ1-2
cdr3_aa: CASSLAEGTGYTF
cdr3_nt: TGCGCCAGCAGCTTGGCCGAGGGGACTGGCTACACCTTC

d_call: -
v_call: TRBV28
clone_size: -
j_call: TRBJ2-3
cdr3_aa: CASSVTRSTDTQYF
cdr3_nt: TGTGCCAGCAGCGTTACTCGAAGCACAGATACGCAGTATTTT

d_call: TRBD1
v_call: TRBV27
clone_size: -
j_call: TRBJ2-7
cdr3_aa: CASSLFLLTGGYEQYF
cdr3_nt: TGTGCCAGCAGTTTATTCCTCCTGACAGGGGGGTACGAGCAGTACTTC

d_call: -
v_call: TRBV30
clone_size: many
j_call: TRBJ2-2
cdr3_aa: CACSPGGWAGELFF
cdr3_nt: TGTGCCTGTTCTCCCGGGGGCTGGGCCGGGGAGCTGTTTTTT

d_call: TRBD1
v_call: TRBV7-6
clone_size: -
j_call: TRBJ1-1
cdr3_aa: CASSLTSTGVDAEAFF
cdr3_nt: TGTGCCAGCAGCCTAACGTCGACAGGGGTAGACGCTGAAGCTTTCTTT

d_call: TRBD1
v_call: TRBV10-3
clone_size: -
j_call: TRBJ2-3
cdr3_aa: CAISEETGVRLGGTDTQYF
cdr3_nt: TGTGCCATCAGTGAGGAGACAGGGGTGAGGCTCGGGGGCACAGATACGCAGTATTTT

d_call: -
v_call: TRBV27
clone_size: -
j_call: TRBJ2-7
cdr3_aa: CASSPRWVYEQYF
cdr3_nt: TGTGCCAGCAGTCCACGGTGGGTTTACGAGCAGTACTTC

d_call: -
v_call: TRBV5-6
clone_size: -
j_call: TRBJ1-2
cdr3_aa: CASSFQGAYGYTF
cdr3_nt: TGTGCCAGCAGCTTTCAAGGGGCGTATGGCTACACCTTC

d_call: -
v_call: TRBV30
clone_size: -
j_call: TRBJ2-7
cdr3_aa: CAWSFLLGGSYEQYF
cdr3_nt: TGTGCCTGGAGTTTTTTATTGGGGGGCAGCTACGAGCAGTACTTC

d_call: TRBD2
v_call: TRBV5-1
clone_size: once
j_call: TRBJ2-7
cdr3_aa: CASSSTSTSGIYEQYF
cdr3_nt: TGCGCCAGCAGCTCGACCTCGACTAGCGGAATCTACGAGCAGTACTTC

d_call: TRBD2
v_call: TRBV18
clone_size: -
j_call: TRBJ2-3
cdr3_aa: CASSPRREGYTDTQYF
cdr3_nt: TGTGCCAGCTCACCCCGGCGGGAGGGATACACAGATACGCAGTATTTT

d_call: TRBD1
v_call: TRBV2
clone_size: -
j_call: TRBJ1-1
cdr3_aa: CASSTGGQGYTEAFF
cdr3_nt: TGTGCCAGCTCGACGGGGGGACAGGGGTACACTGAAGCTTTCTTT

d_call: -
v_call: TRBV5-1
clone_size: once
j_call: TRBJ2-1
cdr3_aa: CASSFEGTYNEQFF
cdr3_nt: TGCGCCAGCAGCTTCGAGGGGACGTACAATGAGCAGTTCTTC

d_call: -
v_call: TRBV5-1
clone_size: few
j_call: TRBJ1-2
cdr3_aa: CASSLTGRREGVDGYTF
cdr3_nt: TGCGCCAGCAGCTTGACCGGACGGAGAGAGGGGGTGGATGGCTACACCTTC

d_call: -
v_call: TRBV2
clone_size: once
j_call: TRBJ1-4
cdr3_aa: CASGELGIKGEKLFF
cdr3_nt: TGTGCCAGCGGCGAATTAGGAATTAAGGGTGAAAAACTGTTTTTT

d_call: -
v_call: TRBV9
clone_size: -
j_call: TRBJ1-1
cdr3_aa: CASSVVGEVIAEAFF
cdr3_nt: TGTGCCAGCAGCGTAGTGGGGGAGGTCATCGCTGAAGCTTTCTTT

d_call: TRBD1
v_call: TRBV20-1
clone_size: few
j_call: TRBJ1-1
cdr3_aa: CTSGGHTEAFF
cdr3_nt: TGCACCTCAGGGGGTCACACTGAAGCTTTCTTT

d_call: TRBD2
v_call: TRBV19
clone_size: few
j_call: TRBJ2-3
cdr3_aa: CASSMQLAGDTQYF
cdr3_nt: TGTGCCAGTAGTATGCAACTAGCGGGAGATACGCAGTATTTT

d_call: -
v_call: TRBV6-1
clone_size: -
j_call: TRBJ1-5
cdr3_aa: CASRRTQPQHF
cdr3_nt: TGTGCCAGCAGGCGGACCCAGCCCCAGCATTTT

d_call: TRBD1
v_call: TRBV4-3
clone_size: -
j_call: TRBJ1-1
cdr3_aa: CASSYLTGLNTEAFF
cdr3_nt: TGCGCCAGCAGCTACCTGACAGGGTTGAACACTGAAGCTTTCTTT

d_call: -
v_call: TRBV5-1
clone_size: few
j_call: TRBJ2-7
cdr3_aa: CASTSGRRTQAGDEQYF
cdr3_nt: TGCGCCAGCACATCAGGACGGAGGACTCAAGCGGGCGACGAGCAGTACTTC

d_call: -
v_call: TRBV2
clone_size: -
j_call: TRBJ1-1
cdr3_aa: CASSETVNTEAFF
cdr3_nt: TGTGCCAGCAGTGAAACCGTGAACACTGAAGCTTTCTTT

d_call: -
v_call: TRBV30
clone_size: few
j_call: TRBJ1-1
cdr3_aa: CAWSVFRFTEAFF
cdr3_nt: TGTGCCTGGAGTGTTTTCAGGTTCACTGAAGCTTTCTTT

d_call: -
v_call: TRBV19
clone_size: -
j_call: TRBJ1-2
cdr3_aa: CASLGREDGYTF
cdr3_nt: TGTGCCAGCCTGGGGAGAGAGGATGGCTACACCTTC

d_call: -
v_call: TRBV30
clone_size: once
j_call: TRBJ1-1
cdr3_aa: CGAGRDEAFF
cdr3_nt: TGTGGTGCGGGACGGGATGAAGCTTTCTTT

d_call: TRBD1
v_call: TRBV4-1
clone_size: -
j_call: TRBJ2-7
cdr3_aa: CASSQFDRASYEQYF
cdr3_nt: TGCGCCAGCAGCCAATTCGACAGGGCATCCTACGAGCAGTACTTC

d_call: -
v_call: TRBV7-9
clone_size: -
j_call: TRBJ1-2
cdr3_aa: CASSLEAYRERSGYTF
cdr3_nt: TGTGCCAGCAGCTTAGAAGCCTACCGGGAGAGGAGTGGCTACACCTTC

d_call: -
v_call: TRBV30
clone_size: -
j_call: TRBJ1-4
cdr3_aa: CAWSENDLFLPEKLFF
cdr3_nt: TGTGCCTGGAGCGAAAACGATTTATTCCTGCCCGAAAAACTGTTTTTT